This T cell receptor beta chain is from a study of blood T cell repertoires in COVID-19 (dated by TCRdb to the early 2020s). As for the study more broadly: Samples from collaborators originated in the United States, Italy and Spain and spanned both the acute and convalescent phases of COVID-19. A freely available public database, intended as a resource for researchers studying the immune response to SARS-CoV-2, is where the repertoires were released. The material from the prospective study consisted of cDNA or gDNA derived from T cells, B-cell-depleted T cells, or PBMCs. Nearly every sample came with metadata listing a de-identified subject ID, COVID-19 status, age in years and sex. Where HLA class I and class II types were available, the types were taken from metadata supplied by the sample provider, not from assay-based typing. The samples were drawn from the first 160 participants of the ongoing ImmuneRACE study and from some 1,300 subjects provided by 6 global collaborators. The dataset comprised deeply sampled blood TCRbeta repertoires from subjects exposed to, actively infected with, or recovered from COVID-19. General findings and caveats noted by the study authors: Clinical and demographic metadata were provided uncurated, with the amount varying by source and participant.

The immunoSEQ Assay, a bias-controlled multiplex PCR, was used to amplify TCRbeta CDR3 regions from genomic DNA. The authors' analysis ran thus. The number of nucleated cells in each sample was estimated from the amplification of reference gene primers within the assay. To quantify the absolute abundance of each unique TCRbeta CDR3 rearrangement, sequence reads were collapsed and filtered. Productive Simpson clonality was computed per sample as the square root of Simpson's diversity index over productive rearrangements. The immuneACCESS repertoire file appears here via TCRdb, limited to in-frame rearrangements. These files lack a portion of the clones; in checked studies, under half of the deficit traces to unresolved V genes, and the cause of the others is not known. The D gene and trimming were derived from the DNA, and the V and J assignments and clone size from that table. In this sample the table shows 200,000 to 300,000 clones, 75% to 90% of which occur a single time. Over 1.5% of the sample is taken by the ten largest.

The collaborating institutions used their own protocols to collect whole blood in K2EDTA tubes. For TCRbeta analysis, collaborators shipped samples as frozen whole blood, isolated PBMCs, or DNA extracted from either of those sample types. After removal of 2 bases from V and 4 bases from J, the junction retains 3 bases not matched to a gene. The CDR3, from cysteine to phenylalanine, totals 14 residues. The DNA shown is the 42-base CDR3, in frame from base 1. Sequences SGHTS (CDR1) and YDEGEE (CDR2) are obtained from the germline V gene. Notes on this clone: Which antigen it targets is not known. Base quality data are lacking; no much larger clone is found one base away.

This receptor chain uses TRBV5-8 and TRBJ2-7; 10 of the junction bases match TRBD2. Sequencing input: peripheral blood. The receptor was derived from a man between 25 and 39 years old with active or convalescent COVID-19. The sequenced DNA is TGTGCCAGCAGCTTTCGGACTAGCGGATACGAGCAGTACTTC. This codes for CASSFRTSGYEQYF.